These T cell receptor beta chains were read from a single sample in a study of blood T cell repertoires in COVID-19. Sequencing was performed with immunoSEQ multiplex PCR; in TCRdb, only in-frame clones are kept and a portion is missing. The sample yields a few hundred thousand clones, 84% seen once. Sequencing input: PBMCs or T cells enriched from blood (not recorded which). The receptors stem from a man between 50 and 59 years old who had recovered from COVID-19. Each CDR3 is given with its conserved first and last residue. A D gene is named only where the DNA matches it firmly. The listing skips clone size in some rows; elsewhere it reads once, few, many or a size class.

>TRBV12-5|TRBJ1-4|NA|NA
TGTGCTAGTGGTTTGGTCCCAGGGTCTAATGAAAAACTGTTTTTT
CASGLVPGSNEKLFF
>TRBV19|TRBJ2-7|few|TRBD1
TGTGCCAGTAGTGCTGCCGGGACAGGGTTTTACAGGGAGCAGTACTTC
CASSAAGTGFYREQYF
>TRBV18|TRBJ2-5|NA|NA
TGTGCCAGCTCAATACAGGGACAAGAGACCCAGTACTTC
CASSIQGQETQYF
>TRBV10-1|TRBJ1-4|NA|TRBD1
TGCGCCAGCAGTGGACAGGGCTCCGGAAAACTGTTTTTT
CASSGQGSGKLFF
>TRBV7-8|TRBJ2-1|NA|TRBD2
TGTGCCAGCGGTAGCGGGAGCTCCTACAATGAGCAGTTCTTC
CASGSGSSYNEQFF
>TRBV13|TRBJ1-2|NA|NA
TGTGCCAGCAGCTTACGCGGTCAACCTAACTATGGCTACACCTTC
CASSLRGQPNYGYTF
>TRBV7-2|TRBJ1-2|NA|NA
TGTGCCAGCAGCTTAGCGGGGGCGCGCGGCTACACCTTC
CASSLAGARGYTF
>TRBV3-1/TRBV3-2|TRBJ2-7|NA|TRBD2
TGTGCCAGCAGCCGAGGGACTAGCGGCTACGAGCAGTACTTC
CASSRGTSGYEQYF
>TRBV28|TRBJ2-3|NA|NA
TGTGCCACCATCGACTGGGGCGTTAGCACAGATACGCAGTATTTT
CATIDWGVSTDTQYF
>TRBV6-4|TRBJ2-2|NA|NA
TGTGCCAGTTCCAAATTTGGCGGGGCGAACACCGGGGAGCTGTTTTTT
CASSKFGGANTGELFF
>TRBV6-5|TRBJ1-2|NA|TRBD1
TGTGCCAGCAGCAGAGGGACAGGGGACTATGGCTACACCTTC
CASSRGTGDYGYTF
>TRBV19|TRBJ2-3|few|TRBD2
TGTGCCAGTAAAGCGGGACTATTCGGCGGGACGCAGTATTTT
CASKAGLFGGTQYF
>TRBV6-5|TRBJ1-3|NA|NA
TGTGCCAGCAGTTACTTGGACAGCCGAAACACCATATATTTT
CASSYLDSRNTIYF
>TRBV18|TRBJ2-1|NA|NA
TGTGCCAGCTCACGGGGGCCCCCCGAGAATGAGCAGTTCTTC
CASSRGPPENEQFF
>TRBV29-1|TRBJ1-4|NA|TRBD1
TGCAGCGTCTGGACAGGGAGAAATGAAAAACTGTTTTTT
CSVWTGRNEKLFF
>TRBV6-5|TRBJ2-3|NA|NA
TGTGCCAGCAGCTTTAGGGCTAGCGACACAGATACGCAGTATTTT
CASSFRASDTDTQYF
>TRBV28|TRBJ2-6|NA|NA
TGTGCCAGCAGTTTGCCAGGGGTCCCTTCGGTGGCCAACGTCCTGACTTTC
CASSLPGVPSVANVLTF
>TRBV11-2|TRBJ1-2|NA|NA
TGTGCCAGCAGCTTAGCGGGGGGACGTGGCTACACCTTC
CASSLAGGRGYTF
>TRBV5-4|TRBJ2-2|NA|NA
TGTGCCAGCAGCTTGGACAGGGTATACACCGGGGAGCTGTTTTTT
CASSLDRVYTGELFF
>TRBV4-3|TRBJ1-4|NA|NA
TGCGCCAGCAGCCAAGGGCTGACTAATGAAAAACTGTTTTTT
CASSQGLTNEKLFF
>TRBV7-2|TRBJ1-4|few|TRBD1
TGTGCCAGCAGCTTCGGGACAGGGGATGAAAAACTGTTTTTT
CASSFGTGDEKLFF
>TRBV5-1|TRBJ1-2|NA|NA
TGCGCCAGCAGCGAACCTGGAGCAAGATATGGCTACACCTTC
CASSEPGARYGYTF
>TRBV5-1|TRBJ1-1|NA|TRBD1
TGCGCCAGCAGCTTGGCTGCAGGGGGAAGCACTGAAGCTTTCTTT
CASSLAAGGSTEAFF
>TRBV29-1|TRBJ2-7|NA|NA
TGCAGCGTTGACATAGCTCCGTCCTACGAGCAGTACTTC
CSVDIAPSYEQYF
>TRBV10-3|TRBJ2-5|NA|TRBD1
TGTGCCATCAGTCCGATCGGACAGGGCCAAGAGACCCAGTACTTC
CAISPIGQGQETQYF
>TRBV9|TRBJ1-3|NA|NA
TGTGCCAGCAGCGTAGCCCAGGGAAGTGGAAACACCATATATTTT
CASSVAQGSGNTIYF
>TRBV19|TRBJ1-2|NA|NA
TGTGCCAGTAGTTACACAGGGAACTATGGCTACACCTTC
CASSYTGNYGYTF
>TRBV6-5|TRBJ2-2|once|TRBD1
TGTGCCAGCAGTTGGCAGGGGGCGCGTGGCACCGGGGAGCTGTTTTTT
CASSWQGARGTGELFF
>TRBV15|TRBJ2-1|NA|NA
TGTGCCACCAGCAGAGATGGTTTGGGGGGGCCTTCGCAGTTCTTC
CATSRDGLGGPSQFF
>TRBV6-1|TRBJ1-6|few|TRBD1
TGTGCCAGCAGTGAACGGACAGGGCCCTATAATTCACCCCTCCACTTT
CASSERTGPYNSPLHF
>TRBV23-1|TRBJ1-2|NA|TRBD1
TGCGCCAGCAGTCAAAAAGGGACAGGCCCCAAAGTAAGTTATGGCTACACCTTC
CASSQKGTGPKVSYGYTF
>TRBV3-1/TRBV3-2|TRBJ1-2|NA|TRBD1
TGTGCCAGCAGTTTGGGACAGTATGGCTACACCTTC
CASSLGQYGYTF
>TRBV24-1|TRBJ2-7|few|NA
TGTGCCGCAGGACACCTCTACGAGCAGTACTTC
CAAGHLYEQYF
>TRBV2|TRBJ2-7|few|NA
TGTGCCAGCTCCTCTAACTCCTACGAGCAGTACTTC
CASSSNSYEQYF
>TRBV12-3/TRBV12-4|TRBJ2-7|NA|NA
TGTGCCAGCAGTTTACCCCGGGAAAGGCAGTACTTC
CASSLPRERQYF
>TRBV27|TRBJ1-1|NA|NA
TGTGCCAGCAGGGAGGGGAACACTGAAGCTTTCTTT
CASREGNTEAFF
>TRBV5-6|TRBJ2-7|NA|TRBD1
TGTGCCAGCAGCTCGACGGACAGGGTAAACGAGCAGTACTTC
CASSSTDRVNEQYF
>TRBV19|TRBJ1-6|NA|TRBD1
TGTGCCAGTAGTCGGACAGGGCCTTCACCCCTCCACTTT
CASSRTGPSPLHF
>TRBV3-1/TRBV3-2|TRBJ1-2|once|NA
TGTGCCAGCAGCCAGGCTCTGGGGACAAGCTATGGCTACACCTTC
CASSQALGTSYGYTF
>TRBV12-5|TRBJ2-3|NA|TRBD1
TGTGCTAGTGGTTTGGGGGACAGGGCAATAAGCACAGATACGCAGTATTTT
CASGLGDRAISTDTQYF
>TRBV2|TRBJ1-6|NA|NA
TGTGCCAGCACCCCTTCCCGAGATTCACCCCTCCACTTT
CASTPSRDSPLHF
>TRBV19|TRBJ2-2|NA|NA
TGTGCCAGTAGTATAGCGAGAGTCTCGGGTCCCGGGGAGCTGTTTTTT
CASSIARVSGPGELFF
>TRBV9|TRBJ1-5|once|NA
TGTGCCAGCAGCGTAGATCATAGCAATCAGCCCCAGCATTTT
CASSVDHSNQPQHF
>TRBV11-2|TRBJ1-1|NA|NA
TGTGCCAGCAGCCTCGTCTCGGGTGAAGCTTTCTTT
CASSLVSGEAFF
>TRBV28|TRBJ1-4|once|TRBD1
TGTGCCAGCAGTTCCCTCGGACCGGGACAGGTTATTGCTGAAAAACTGTTTTTT
CASSSLGPGQVIAEKLFF
>TRBV11-3|TRBJ2-2|NA|NA
TGTGCCAGCAGCTCCCTCAACCCAGAGAACACCGGGGAGCTGTTTTTT
CASSSLNPENTGELFF
>TRBV7-2|TRBJ2-3|NA|TRBD2
TGTGCCAGCAGCTCCTCTGGACTAGGTTTAGGTACGCAGTATTTT
CASSSSGLGLGTQYF
>TRBV5-4|TRBJ2-1|once|TRBD2
TGTGCCAGCAGGCGGACTAGCGGGAGCTCCTACAATGAGCAGTTCTTC
CASRRTSGSSYNEQFF
>TRBV5-1|TRBJ1-6|NA|NA
TGCGCCAGCAGCCTACAGGGCTCCTATAATTCACCCCTCCACTTT
CASSLQGSYNSPLHF
>TRBV7-9|TRBJ1-4|NA|TRBD1
TGTGCCAGCAGCTTGGGACAGTCGATCGGCTATGAAAAACTGTTTTTT
CASSLGQSIGYEKLFF
>TRBV5-4|TRBJ1-1|NA|NA
TGTGCCAGCAGCTGGGGGACACCAACGTACACTGAAGCTTTCTTT
CASSWGTPTYTEAFF
>TRBV7-2|TRBJ1-5|NA|TRBD1
TGTGCCAGCAGCCTCAGGGGGCACAATCAGCCCCAGCATTTT
CASSLRGHNQPQHF
>TRBV10-3|TRBJ2-7|NA|TRBD2
TGTGCCATCAGTGGCCCCTCCGCCGGACTAGCGGGGAGTAACGAGCAGTACTTC
CAISGPSAGLAGSNEQYF
>TRBV18|TRBJ1-2|few|TRBD1
TGTGCCAGCTCACCCCAGGGACAGGGAGAATTTGGCTACACCTTC
CASSPQGQGEFGYTF
>TRBV9|TRBJ2-7|NA|NA
TGTGCCAGCAGCGTCGATGGCACAGTCTACGAGCAGTACTTC
CASSVDGTVYEQYF
>TRBV5-4|TRBJ2-1|NA|TRBD2
TGTGCCAGCAGCCGTGGGGCTAGCGGGGGGGCCTATGAGCAGTTCTTC
CASSRGASGGAYEQFF
>TRBV23-1|TRBJ1-4|NA|NA
TGCGCCAGCAGCCGTCCCGCACAGGGTCAGGAAAAACTGTTTTTT
CASSRPAQGQEKLFF